This TCR beta chain appears in the sequencing data of a study of blood T cell repertoires in COVID-19. Across the study: Both acute and convalescent COVID-19 samples were obtained from the United States, Italy and Spain.

The data were produced by immunoSEQ multiplex PCR, yet TCRdb's version contains in-frame clones alone and is incomplete. The sample yields nearly 250,000 clones, roughly 83% seen once. This clone was observed a few times. Clinical histories supplied by participants themselves formed the basis of cohort assignment. What the recovered Cohort 3 donors had was two negative PCRs, clearance, or symptom resolution. What was sequenced was PBMCs or T cells enriched from blood (not recorded which). The sequence derives from a woman in her fifties or sixties who had recovered from COVID-19.

The CDR3 DNA sequence: TGCGCCAGCAGCCGAAAGGACAGTTACGAGCAGTACTTC. It is translated as CASSRKDSYEQYF. V is TRBV4-3 and J is TRBJ2-7; weak D call: TRBD1 (6 bases). Germline V gene data show CDR1 as LGHNA and CDR2 as YSLEER. The CDR3 sequence is 13 residues long. V lost 4 bases and J lost 4, with 11 bases in between.